This is a list of T cell receptor beta chains from one sample in a study of OX40 agonist ivuxolimab in advanced cancers. Data came from immunoSEQ multiplex PCR; TCRdb stores just in-frame clones and leaves some out. The repertoire includes 44,000 or so clones, less than 90% of them detected once, and approximately 7.5% sits in the top ten. The specimen was CD4+ or CD8+ T cells sorted from blood, collected in a trial of the OX40 agonist ivuxolimab. The receptor source for this set is an adult with an advanced solid tumor such as melanoma, head and neck, liver or kidney cancer. CDR3s include the opening cysteine and the closing phenylalanine or tryptophan. The D gene is left open where the match is weak. Some rows have no size entry. The others give once, few or many, or a class for an expanded clone.

J: TRBJ1-3; size: .; D: .; V: TRBV2; length: 12; DNA: TGTGCCAGCACCCGACAGGCGAACACCATATATTTT; CDR3: CASTRQANTIYF
J: TRBJ2-3; size: .; D: TRBD2; V: TRBV7-2; length: 15; DNA: TGTGCCAGCACCCCCTTGGTGGGTCGCGGGGGTACGCAGTATTTT; CDR3: CASTPLVGRGGTQYF
J: TRBJ2-3; size: .; D: .; V: TRBV5-6; length: 17; DNA: TGTGCCAGCAGCTTGGTAACGGGGACGACCGGGGCAGATACGCAGTATTTT; CDR3: CASSLVTGTTGADTQYF
J: TRBJ2-1; size: few; D: .; V: TRBV2; length: 12; DNA: TGTGCCAGCAGTGAAAGCGGGAATGAGCAGTTCTTC; CDR3: CASSESGNEQFF
J: TRBJ2-2; size: .; D: .; V: TRBV5-1; length: 14; DNA: TGCGCCAGCAGCATCAGGGATTACACCGGGGAGCTGTTTTTT; CDR3: CASSIRDYTGELFF
J: TRBJ2-7; size: .; D: TRBD2; V: TRBV11-2; length: 16; DNA: TGTGCCAGCAGCTCTCGACTAGCGGGAGGGCCCACCGAGCAGTACTTC; CDR3: CASSSRLAGGPTEQYF
J: TRBJ1-3; size: .; D: .; V: TRBV30; length: 15; DNA: TGTGCCTGGAGTGTTTACGGCGAAGGGGGAAACACCATATATTTT; CDR3: CAWSVYGEGGNTIYF
J: TRBJ1-2; size: .; D: .; V: TRBV7-8; length: 14; DNA: TGTGCCAGCAGCAGCAGCCGGTCTAACTATGGCTACACCTTC; CDR3: CASSSSRSNYGYTF
J: TRBJ1-2; size: .; D: TRBD1; V: TRBV5-1; length: 13; DNA: TGCGCCAGCAGCTTGGAGGCAGGGGGTGGCTACACCTTC; CDR3: CASSLEAGGGYTF
J: TRBJ2-7; size: .; D: .; V: TRBV4-1; length: 15; DNA: TGCGCCAGCAGCCCTCTTGGCGGTCGAAGAGACGAGCAGTACTTC; CDR3: CASSPLGGRRDEQYF
J: TRBJ2-7; size: .; D: .; V: TRBV7-8; length: 13; DNA: TGTGCCAGCAGCCCTCTACTAACCTACGAGCAGTACTTC; CDR3: CASSPLLTYEQYF
J: TRBJ2-3; size: .; D: TRBD2; V: TRBV7-9; length: 14; DNA: TGTGCCAGCAGCCCGGGACTAGCGAGCGATACGCAGTATTTT; CDR3: CASSPGLASDTQYF
J: TRBJ2-7; size: .; D: .; V: TRBV21-1; length: 14; DNA: TGTGCCAGCAGCCTAAGAGACACCACCTACGAGCAGTACTTC; CDR3: CASSLRDTTYEQYF
J: TRBJ2-5; size: .; D: TRBD2; V: TRBV5-1; length: 16; DNA: TGCGCCAGCAGCTTGGGACTAGCGGGAGTAGAAGAGACCCAGTACTTC; CDR3: CASSLGLAGVEETQYF
J: TRBJ1-1; size: .; D: .; V: TRBV5-1; length: 13; DNA: TGCGCCAGCAGCGTCCAAGATTACACTGAAGCTTTCTTT; CDR3: CASSVQDYTEAFF
J: TRBJ2-7; size: .; D: TRBD2; V: TRBV2; length: 13; DNA: TGTGCCGGAAGCGGGGGGAGCCTCTACGAGCAGTACTTC; CDR3: CAGSGGSLYEQYF
J: TRBJ1-5; size: few; D: .; V: TRBV27; length: 16; DNA: TGTGCCAGCAGTTCCCCCCGGGGGATGGATTTGGGGCCCCAGCATTTT; CDR3: CASSSPRGMDLGPQHF
J: TRBJ1-1; size: .; D: .; V: TRBV29-1; length: 11; DNA: TGCAGCGGCGGGGGGGGGTCGAGAGCTTTCTTT; CDR3: CSGGGGSRAFF
J: TRBJ1-3; size: .; D: .; V: TRBV18; length: 15; DNA: TGTGCCAGCTCACAGGACAGCCACTCTGGAAACACCATATATTTT; CDR3: CASSQDSHSGNTIYF
J: TRBJ2-3; size: .; D: TRBD2; V: TRBV11-2; length: 16; DNA: TGTGCCAGCAGCCCGAACCCAGCGGGAGGCACAGATACGCAGTATTTT; CDR3: CASSPNPAGGTDTQYF
J: TRBJ2-1; size: once; D: .; V: TRBV7-9; length: 15; DNA: TGTGCCAGCAGCTTAATCGCTAGATCGAGCAATGAGCAGTTCTTC; CDR3: CASSLIARSSNEQFF
J: TRBJ1-3; size: .; D: .; V: TRBV7-2; length: 13; DNA: TGTGCCAGCAGCTTAGAACCAGGAAACACCATATATTTT; CDR3: CASSLEPGNTIYF
J: TRBJ2-7; size: medium-sized; D: .; V: TRBV5-8; length: 16; DNA: TGTGCCAGCACCTCTGTCGGTCAAGGCCCAGGGAACGAGCAGTACTTC; CDR3: CASTSVGQGPGNEQYF
J: TRBJ1-6; size: .; D: .; V: TRBV30; length: 14; DNA: TGTGCCTGGAGCTACACAGGGAATAATTCACCCCTCCACTTT; CDR3: CAWSYTGNNSPLHF
J: TRBJ2-1; size: .; D: TRBD2; V: TRBV7-9; length: 17; DNA: TGTGCCAGCAGCTTACTGGTACTAGCGGGAGCTCAGAGTGAGCAGTTCTTC; CDR3: CASSLLVLAGAQSEQFF
J: TRBJ2-1; size: .; D: .; V: TRBV18; length: 13; DNA: TGTGCCAGCTCACCCTCGGGGAGGAGGGAGCAGTTCTTC; CDR3: CASSPSGRREQFF
J: TRBJ2-6; size: few; D: .; V: TRBV19; length: 14; DNA: TGTGCCACCAACATTGGCTCTGGGGCCAACGTCCTGACTTTC; CDR3: CATNIGSGANVLTF
J: TRBJ2-3; size: .; D: TRBD2; V: TRBV7-2; length: 18; DNA: TGTGCCAGCAGTAGAAGGGGTGTCAGCGGGAGGGGAAGCGCGACGCAGTATTTT; CDR3: CASSRRGVSGRGSATQYF
J: TRBJ2-1; size: few; D: .; V: TRBV7-6; length: 13; DNA: TGTGCCAGCAGCTTGAACAGCCACAATGAGCAGTTCTTC; CDR3: CASSLNSHNEQFF
J: TRBJ2-7; size: .; D: .; V: TRBV19; length: 14; DNA: TGTGCCAGTAGTCTTCGGACGGACTCCTACGAGCAGTACTTC; CDR3: CASSLRTDSYEQYF
J: TRBJ1-2; size: .; D: .; V: TRBV6-6; length: 15; DNA: TGTGCCAGCAGTTACCCTGACAGGTCAAACTATGGCTACACCTTC; CDR3: CASSYPDRSNYGYTF
J: TRBJ2-5; size: .; D: .; V: TRBV7-8; length: 16; DNA: TGTGCCAGCAGCGGTCACTGGGGAGAAACCCAAGAGACCCAGTACTTC; CDR3: CASSGHWGETQETQYF
J: TRBJ2-5; size: once; D: .; V: TRBV25-1; length: 15; DNA: TGTGCCAGCAGTGAATTCCCCGACAGCGCGGAGACCCAGTACTTC; CDR3: CASSEFPDSAETQYF
J: TRBJ2-3; size: .; D: .; V: TRBV19; length: 13; DNA: TGTGCCAGTAGTAACCAGGTGGGAAATACGCAGTATTTT; CDR3: CASSNQVGNTQYF
J: TRBJ2-1; size: .; D: TRBD2; V: TRBV7-8; length: 16; DNA: TGTGCCAGCAGCCCGGGGACTAGCGTGTCCTACAATGAGCAGTTCTTC; CDR3: CASSPGTSVSYNEQFF
J: TRBJ2-7; size: .; D: TRBD1; V: TRBV27; length: 17; DNA: TGTGCCAGCAGCCGGACAGGGGGCAGCCGCAGCTCCTACGAGCAGTACTTC; CDR3: CASSRTGGSRSSYEQYF
J: TRBJ2-5; size: .; D: .; V: TRBV9; length: 13; DNA: TGTGCCAGCACCCGGGACTACCAAGAGACCCAGTACTTC; CDR3: CASTRDYQETQYF
J: TRBJ2-3; size: .; D: .; V: TRBV2; length: 14; DNA: TGTGCCAGCATGGGAAGGGGCCGGGAAGATACGCAGTATTTT; CDR3: CASMGRGREDTQYF
J: TRBJ2-3; size: .; D: TRBD2; V: TRBV9; length: 14; DNA: TGTGCCAGCAGCGCTCAGACATCGGGAGGTACGCAGTATTTT; CDR3: CASSAQTSGGTQYF
J: TRBJ2-1; size: .; D: .; V: TRBV30; length: 14; DNA: TGTGCCTGGAGTGTTCTCGGCGGGAACCGTGAGCAGTTCTTC; CDR3: CAWSVLGGNREQFF
J: TRBJ2-3; size: .; D: .; V: TRBV25-1; length: 15; DNA: TGTGCCAGCAGTGAATGGTACGGGGTAGAAGATACGCAGTATTTT; CDR3: CASSEWYGVEDTQYF
J: TRBJ2-1; size: .; D: .; V: TRBV7-6; length: 13; DNA: TGTGCCAGCAGCTCCACTAGCAGCAATGAGCAGTTCTTC; CDR3: CASSSTSSNEQFF
J: TRBJ1-2; size: .; D: TRBD1; V: TRBV19; length: 15; DNA: TGTGCCAGTAGGGGGGACAGGGGGCAAGAGTATGGCTACACCTTC; CDR3: CASRGDRGQEYGYTF
J: TRBJ2-1; size: few; D: .; V: TRBV14; length: 16; DNA: TGTGCCAGCAGCCAAATCGGCGGTATCTCCTACAATGAGCAGTTCTTC; CDR3: CASSQIGGISYNEQFF
J: TRBJ2-1; size: .; D: TRBD1; V: TRBV5-1; length: 15; DNA: TGCGCCAGCAGCCCCGGACAGGGCACCTACAATGAGCAGTTCTTC; CDR3: CASSPGQGTYNEQFF
J: TRBJ2-3; size: .; D: TRBD2; V: TRBV5-1; length: 16; DNA: TGCGCCAGCAGCTCAGAGCGGGAGGAGATCTCAGATACGCAGTATTTT; CDR3: CASSSEREEISDTQYF
J: TRBJ2-2; size: .; D: .; V: TRBV27; length: 14; DNA: TGTGCCAGCAGTTTACTCGGGATCACCGGGGAGCTGTTTTTT; CDR3: CASSLLGITGELFF
J: TRBJ2-3; size: .; D: .; V: TRBV7-9; length: 17; DNA: TGTGCCAGCAGCTTATCAGCAGGGGGGGGACGCACAGATACGCAGTATTTT; CDR3: CASSLSAGGGRTDTQYF
J: TRBJ1-2; size: .; D: TRBD1; V: TRBV5-5; length: 16; DNA: TGTGCCAGCAGCTTATCCGTAATTACAGGGGACTATGGCTACACCTTC; CDR3: CASSLSVITGDYGYTF
J: TRBJ2-1; size: .; D: TRBD2; V: TRBV7-9; length: 18; DNA: TGTGCCAGCAGCTTAGGACTAGCGGGAGTCGCGAGATACAATGAGCAGTTCTTC; CDR3: CASSLGLAGVARYNEQFF
J: TRBJ2-1; size: once; D: TRBD2; V: TRBV23-1; length: 15; DNA: TGCGCCAGCAGTCTTGAGACTAGCGGGTACAATGAGCAGTTCTTC; CDR3: CASSLETSGYNEQFF
J: TRBJ1-4; size: .; D: .; V: TRBV4-1; length: 20; DNA: TGCGCCAGCAGCCAAGTGCGGGTAACAGGCCGAGGTTCCCGAAGTGAAAAACTGTTTTTT; CDR3: CASSQVRVTGRGSRSEKLFF
J: TRBJ2-5; size: .; D: TRBD1; V: TRBV19; length: 14; DNA: TGTGCCAGTAGTATAGTTAACAGGGGAGAGACCCAGTACTTC; CDR3: CASSIVNRGETQYF
J: TRBJ2-7; size: .; D: .; V: TRBV19; length: 14; DNA: TGTGCCAGTAGTCTCGGGCCCTCTCAATACGAGCAGTACTTC; CDR3: CASSLGPSQYEQYF
J: TRBJ1-4; size: .; D: .; V: TRBV7-2; length: 14; DNA: TGTGCCAGCAGCTCGACGGGACGGAGGGAAAAACTGTTTTTT; CDR3: CASSSTGRREKLFF
J: TRBJ2-3; size: .; D: TRBD2; V: TRBV30; length: 18; DNA: TGTGCCTGGAGTGGTTTGACTAGCGGGAAGAGAGCCACAGATACGCAGTATTTT; CDR3: CAWSGLTSGKRATDTQYF
J: TRBJ1-3; size: .; D: TRBD1; V: TRBV4-1; length: 16; DNA: TGCGCCAGCAGCCAAGATGCAGGGGGATCTGGAAACACCATATATTTT; CDR3: CASSQDAGGSGNTIYF
J: TRBJ2-6; size: .; D: .; V: TRBV18; length: 17; DNA: TGTGCCAGCTCACCACCGATAACGGGAGCGGGGGCCAACGTCCTGACTTTC; CDR3: CASSPPITGAGANVLTF
J: TRBJ2-7; size: once; D: TRBD2; V: TRBV10-3; length: 15; DNA: TGTGCCATCAGCCCGGATGCAGCGGGGAACTACGAGCAGTACTTC; CDR3: CAISPDAAGNYEQYF
J: TRBJ1-2; size: .; D: TRBD1; V: TRBV29-1; length: 12; DNA: TGCAGCGTTGCGGGACAGGGGGGAGGCTACACCTTC; CDR3: CSVAGQGGGYTF